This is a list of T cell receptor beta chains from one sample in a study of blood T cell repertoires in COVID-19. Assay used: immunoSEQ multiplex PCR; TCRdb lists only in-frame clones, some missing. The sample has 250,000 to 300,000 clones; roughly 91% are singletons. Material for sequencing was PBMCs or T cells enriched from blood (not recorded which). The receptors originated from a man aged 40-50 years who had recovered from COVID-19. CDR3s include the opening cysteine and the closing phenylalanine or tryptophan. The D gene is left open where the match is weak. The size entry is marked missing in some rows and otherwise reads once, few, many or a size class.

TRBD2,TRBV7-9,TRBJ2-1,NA,TGTGCCAGCAGCCCGGGACTAGCCTGGGGGCAGTTCTTC,CASSPGLAWGQFF
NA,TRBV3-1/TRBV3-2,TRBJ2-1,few,TGTGCCAGCAGCCCCCGCGCGGAGGTGTACAATGAGCAGTTCTTC,CASSPRAEVYNEQFF
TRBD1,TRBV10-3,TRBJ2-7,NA,TGTGCCATCAAGCCGGGACAGGGGGTCAGCGAGCAGTACTTC,CAIKPGQGVSEQYF
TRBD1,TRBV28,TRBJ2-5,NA,TGTGCCAGCAGCGAGGGACAGCAAGAGACCCAGTACTTC,CASSEGQQETQYF
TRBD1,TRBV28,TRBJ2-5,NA,TGTGCCAGCAGAAAACTGGGACAGGGGGCCCAAGAGACCCAGTACTTC,CASRKLGQGAQETQYF
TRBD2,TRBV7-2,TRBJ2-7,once,TGTGCCAGCAGCTTAGGTTGGGGAGGGAGCCTCTACGAGCAGTACTTC,CASSLGWGGSLYEQYF
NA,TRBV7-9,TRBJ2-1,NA,TGTGCCAGCAGCCCCCTAGGAAACAATGAGCAGTTCTTC,CASSPLGNNEQFF
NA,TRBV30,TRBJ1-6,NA,TGTGCCTGGAGTGTACAGTCACTGTCACCCCTCCACTTT,CAWSVQSLSPLHF
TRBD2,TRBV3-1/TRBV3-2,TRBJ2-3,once,TGTGCCAGCAGCCAAGGGACTAGCGGATGGGGCTTCACAGATACGCAGTATTTT,CASSQGTSGWGFTDTQYF
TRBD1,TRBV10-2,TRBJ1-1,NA,TGCGCCAGCAGTGAGTACAGGGGGGACACTGAAGCTTTCTTT,CASSEYRGDTEAFF
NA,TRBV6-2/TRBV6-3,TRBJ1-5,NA,TGTGCCAGCAGTTACGCAGGGGCGGCCAGCAATCAGCCCCAGCATTTT,CASSYAGAASNQPQHF
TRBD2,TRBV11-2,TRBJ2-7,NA,TGTGCCAGCAGCGAAACTAGCGGGAGCTCCTACGAGCAGTACTTC,CASSETSGSSYEQYF
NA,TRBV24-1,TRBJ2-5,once,TGTGCCACCAGTGATTTATCCCTTGGAGATCAAGAGACCCAGTACTTC,CATSDLSLGDQETQYF
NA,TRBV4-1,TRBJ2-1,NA,TGCGCCAGCAGGGAGGGGTCCTCTTCCTACAATGAGCAGTTCTTC,CASREGSSSYNEQFF
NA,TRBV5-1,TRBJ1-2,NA,TGCGCCAGCAGCTTACAGGGACCCGGCTACACCTTC,CASSLQGPGYTF
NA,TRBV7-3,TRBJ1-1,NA,TGTGCCAGCAGCTTAACGTACGGACATGAAGCTTTCTTT,CASSLTYGHEAFF
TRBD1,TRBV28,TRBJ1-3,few,TGTGCCAGCAGTTTATTGGCTACAGGGGAAAACACCATATATTTT,CASSLLATGENTIYF
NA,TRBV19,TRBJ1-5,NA,TGTGCCAGTAGTACAGTTAGCAATCAGCCCCAGCATTTT,CASSTVSNQPQHF
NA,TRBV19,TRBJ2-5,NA,TGTGCCAGTAGTACATCTCGAGGGCCGGAGACCCAGTACTTC,CASSTSRGPETQYF
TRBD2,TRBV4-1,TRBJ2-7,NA,TGCGCCAGCAGCCAAGGCGCGAGACTAGCGGGGGGCTTCTCCGAGCAGTACTTC,CASSQGARLAGGFSEQYF
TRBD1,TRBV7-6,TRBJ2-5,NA,TGTGCCAGCAGCTTAGCGGGGTGGGACAGGGAAGAGACCCAGTACTTC,CASSLAGWDREETQYF
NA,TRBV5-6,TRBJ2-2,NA,TGTGCCAGCAGCTTTGGACAGAACACCGGGGAGCTGTTTTTT,CASSFGQNTGELFF
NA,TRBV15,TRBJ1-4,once,TGTGCCACCAGCAGAGATCGTGGGAGGCGCCGTGCGGGAAATGAAAAACTGTTTTTT,CATSRDRGRRRAGNEKLFF
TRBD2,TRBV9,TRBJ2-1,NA,TGTGCCAGCAGCGTAGTGGGTAGCGGGAGGCCAGAGCAGTTCTTC,CASSVVGSGRPEQFF
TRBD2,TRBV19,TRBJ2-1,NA,TGTGCCAGTAGGGGCGGGAGCTCCTACAATGAGCAGTTCTTC,CASRGGSSYNEQFF
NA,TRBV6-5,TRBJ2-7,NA,TGTGCCAGCAGTTACGGGGGCGGGCACGAGCAGTACTTC,CASSYGGGHEQYF
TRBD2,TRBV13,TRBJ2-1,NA,TGTGCCAGCAGCTTGGGACTAGCGGCCCCGGGAATCTACAATGAGCAGTTCTTC,CASSLGLAAPGIYNEQFF
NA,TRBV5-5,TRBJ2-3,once,TGTGCCAGCAGCTTGTATTTTCGGGGGAGAGGGGATTATACGCAGTATTTT,CASSLYFRGRGDYTQYF
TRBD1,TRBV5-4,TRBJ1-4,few,TGTGCCAGCAGCGAAAGACAGGGTCCTAATGAAAAACTGTTTTTT,CASSERQGPNEKLFF
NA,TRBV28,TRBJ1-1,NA,TGTGCCAGCAGTGAGAGAGTTGACACTGAAGCTTTCTTT,CASSERVDTEAFF
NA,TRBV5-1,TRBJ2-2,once,TGCGCCAGCAGCCCCCGGTACGAAAAAACCGGGGAGCTGTTTTTT,CASSPRYEKTGELFF
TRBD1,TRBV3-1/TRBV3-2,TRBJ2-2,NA,TGTGCCAGCAGCCGAACGGGACAGTCCACCGGGGAGCTGTTTTTT,CASSRTGQSTGELFF
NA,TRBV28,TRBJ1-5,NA,TGTGCCAGCTCCTCTCGGGACATCTTTCAGCCCCAGCATTTT,CASSSRDIFQPQHF
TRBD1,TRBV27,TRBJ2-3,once,TGTGCCAGCAGTCCATACAGGGGGCGCGGCACAGATACGCAGTATTTT,CASSPYRGRGTDTQYF
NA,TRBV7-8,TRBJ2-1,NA,TGTGCCACCATCCTCAGACCCGGGGTGACCTACAATGAGCAGTTCTTC,CATILRPGVTYNEQFF
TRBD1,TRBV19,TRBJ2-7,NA,TGTGCCAGTAGTATAGCCCCGACAGGGCTTACCTACGAGCAGTACTTC,CASSIAPTGLTYEQYF
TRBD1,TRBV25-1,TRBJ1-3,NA,TGTGCCAGCAGTGCCTCCTGGACAGGGGCCTGGGGAAACACCATATATTTT,CASSASWTGAWGNTIYF
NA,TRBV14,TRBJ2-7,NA,TGTGCCAGCAGCCAACTGGACAACGTTTACGAGCAGTACTTC,CASSQLDNVYEQYF
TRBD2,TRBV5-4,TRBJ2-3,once,TGTGCCAGCAGCGAAGTAGCGGGGGGGAGCACAGATACGCAGTATTTT,CASSEVAGGSTDTQYF
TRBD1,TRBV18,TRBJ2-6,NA,TGTGCCAGCTCACCACGCTTGTCCCGGGACAGCGCCGTCTCTGGGGCCAACGTCCTGACTTTC,CASSPRLSRDSAVSGANVLTF
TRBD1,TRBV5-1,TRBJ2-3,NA,TGCGCCAGCAGAATTCGGGTCACAGGGGGTACAGATACGCAGTATTTT,CASRIRVTGGTDTQYF
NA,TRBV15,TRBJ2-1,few,TGTGCCACCAGCAGACCTAGGCCCCTGCTACGAGCTTTCTACAATGAGCAGTTCTTC,CATSRPRPLLRAFYNEQFF
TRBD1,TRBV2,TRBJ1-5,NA,TGTGCCAGCACACCTCGGCAACTCCGGACAGGGGACCAGCCCCAGCATTTT,CASTPRQLRTGDQPQHF
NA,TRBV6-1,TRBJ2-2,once,TGTGCCAGCAGTGATAACAGGGTGAACACCGGGGAGCTGTTTTTT,CASSDNRVNTGELFF
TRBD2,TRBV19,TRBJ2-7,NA,TGTGCCAGTATGTCGGGAGGAGAGTACGAGCAGTACTTC,CASMSGGEYEQYF
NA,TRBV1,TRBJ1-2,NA,TGCACCAGCAGCCTAGGGACAGACTATGGCTACACCTTC,CTSSLGTDYGYTF
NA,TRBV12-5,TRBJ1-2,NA,TGTGCTAGTGGTGACAGCTATGGCTACACCTTC,CASGDSYGYTF
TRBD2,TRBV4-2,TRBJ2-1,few,TGTGCCAGCAGGTCTAATAGCGGGGGGGCATACAATGAGCAGTTCTTC,CASRSNSGGAYNEQFF
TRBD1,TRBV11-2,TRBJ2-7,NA,TGTGCCAGCAGCACGCGTTACAGGGGGCAAAGCTCCTACGAGCAGTACTTC,CASSTRYRGQSSYEQYF
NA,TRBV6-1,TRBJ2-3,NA,TGTGCCAGCAGTGAGGCGGAGGATACGCAGTATTTT,CASSEAEDTQYF
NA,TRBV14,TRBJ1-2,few,TGTGCCAGCAGCCAAGATCTCTCGGGGGTGGGTGGCTACACCTTC,CASSQDLSGVGGYTF